This TCR beta chain comes out of a study of blood T cell repertoires in COVID-19. Study-level information: Sites in the United States, Italy and Spain provided acute and convalescent COVID-19 samples.

This CDR3 comprises 16 residues. V lost 5 bases to trimming and J lost 8 bases; unmatched junction nucleotides: 16. The germline V gene encodes CDR1 GTSNPN and CDR2 SVGIG (reference sequence). Libraries were prepared by immunoSEQ multiplex PCR; TCRdb keeps only in-frame clonotypes and omits some of them. The sample contains roughly 260,000 clones, 70% to 90% of which appear only once. Sequencing was done on a sample of peripheral blood. The chain has TRBV30 and TRBJ1-4; 8 bases align to TRBD1. The sequence was collected from a woman aged 40 to 50 who had recovered from COVID-19. CDR3: CAWGGQGLGLAEKLFF. The CDR3 DNA reads TGTGCCTGGGGTGGACAGGGTCTGGGATTGGCGGAAAAACTGTTTTTT. The full variable domain, rest sourced from reference TRBV30 and TRBJ1-4, is SQTIHQWPATLVQPVGSPLSLECTVEGTSNPNLYWYRQAAGRGLQLLFYSVGIGQISSEVPQNLSASRPQDRQFILSSKKLLLSDSGFYLCAWGGQGLGLAEKLFFGSGTQLSVL.